The sequence of this T cell receptor (beta chain) was determined in a study of blood T cell repertoires in COVID-19. The table came from immunoSEQ multiplex PCR; TCRdb's copy has only in-frame clones and leaves some out. Of 330,000 or so clones listed, around 90% were seen once; the top ten hold approximately 9.4%. The length of the CDR3 is 14 residues. The V gene end was trimmed by 1 base and the J gene end by 2 bases; junction bases not matched to a gene: 0. Germline loops: CDR1 SGHTA, CDR2 FQGNSA. As regards this clone: This sequence may be a read error, since a much larger clone differs from it by one base.

The TCR originated in a man younger than 40 with COVID-19, enrolled during active disease. J is TRBJ1-2 and V is TRBV7-2; 8 bases are a match to TRBD1. Sequences were obtained from peripheral blood. This CDR3 is CASSLGQGNYGYTF. CDR3 nucleotides: TGTGCCAGCAGCTTAGGACAGGGGAACTATGGCTACACCTTC.